Described below is a single T cell receptor beta chain sequence and its context. Its antigen is still unknown. Clones were read by immunoSEQ multiplex PCR, and TCRdb kept only the in-frame ones, dropping some. The sample has 90,000 to 100,000 clones, about 77% seen once. The time point is: cycle 4 day 1 (C4D1), after five to seven weeks of nivolumab. Every patient was affected by relapse after autologous stem cell transplantation, while exposure to brentuximab vedotin was not uniform. The data belong to a study of PD-1 blockade in classical Hodgkin lymphoma. Findings and limits, study-wide: Excluded were patients who started nivolumab under 1 year after ASCT, a group that had lower diversity. The repertoire differences lack a defined cause, possibly disease activity or prior therapy. CD4+ TCR diversity, unlike CD8+, rose significantly by C4D1.

From germline, CDR1 is MNHEY and CDR2 SVGAGI. The V end lost 5 bases, the J end lost 4 bases, and 11 bases lay between the germline ends. The CDR3 covers 13 residues. Source: peripheral blood mononuclear cells (PBMCs), taken before the fourth cycle of nivolumab. This TCR was sampled from a human donor with classical Hodgkin lymphoma. V usage is TRBV6-5 and J usage is TRBJ1-2; unclear D gene. The CDR3 bases are TGTGCCAGCAGTGACACCTTCTTCTATGGCTACACCTTC. This codes for CASSDTFFYGYTF.